The 32 T cell receptor beta chains listed next were all sequenced from one sample in a study of T cells in Graves' hyperthyroidism and ophthalmopathy. Authors of the study amplified TCR beta CDR3 regions from RNA transcripts. HTBI primers were employed in a first-round RT-PCR of the TCR CDR3. TCRdb re-derived calls from the multiplex PCR reads in MiXCR, one entry per CDR3 protein. The table shows around 580,000 distinct CDR3 sequences, with over 15% occurring only once. Sequenced sample: blood. These receptors all stem from a woman aged 18-30 years with Graves' hyperthyroidism.

The CDR3 region has the DNA TGTGCCAGTAGTATACAAGAGGGTTGGGAGACCCAGTACTTC. Its translation: CASSIQEGWETQYF. The chain is built from TRBV19 and TRBJ2-5; possibly TRBD2 for D (5 bases). There are 14 residues in the CDR3. V lost 2 bases and J lost 5, with 12 bases in between. The germline gives CDR1 LNHDA, CDR2 SQIVND (reference sequence).

This clonotype was counted many times. The rearrangement uses TRBV2 and TRBJ2-7; no firm D call. Germline V gene sequence: CDR1 SNHLY, CDR2 FYNNEI. The CDR3 consists of 14 residues. The V and J ends lost 1 base and 0 bases respectively, with 7 bases between them. CDR3 sequence reads: CASSEEPSSYEQYF. DNA for the CDR3: TGTGCCAGCAGTGAAGAACCTAGCTCCTACGAGCAGTACTTC.

At least ten counts were recorded for this clonotype. The rearrangement joins TRBV20-1 to TRBJ1-2; the D is unclear. Trimming left V 1 base short and J 4 bases short, with 13 bases between. The germline gives CDR1 DFQATT, CDR2 SNEGSKA (reference sequence). The CDR3 is 14 amino acids. The CDR3 is CSARVGIRVYGYTF. DNA of the CDR3: TGCAGTGCTAGAGTAGGGATTCGGGTCTATGGCTACACCTTC.

A few counts support this clonotype. The chain links TRBV7-2 to TRBJ1-2; 7 nucleotides line up with TRBD1. The CDR3 is 14 amino acids. J lost 4 bases, V lost 5 bases, and 7 bases had no gene match. Germline V gene data show CDR1 as SGHTA and CDR2 as FQGNSA. CDR3 bases: TGTGCCAGCAGCCGAACAGGGGCCGGCTATGGCTACACCTTC. This sequence encodes CASSRTGAGYGYTF.

This clonotype has only a few counts. V gene TRBV18 combines with J gene TRBJ1-5; 7 bases agree with TRBD1. Germline V gives CDR1 KGHSH, CDR2 LQKENI. V was clipped by 3 bases and J by 3 bases; unmatched bases: 5. This CDR3 is 15 amino acids long. The CDR3 bases are TGTGCCAGCTCACCGGCCGGGACAGTCAATCAGCCCCAGCATTTT. This codes for CASSPAGTVNQPQHF. Supplemented by reference TRBV18 and TRBJ1-5, the full variable domain reads NAGVMQNPRHLVRRRGQEARLRCSPMKGHSHVYWYRQLPEEGLKFMVYLQKENIIDESGMPKERFSAEFPKEGPSILRIQQVVRGDSAAYFCASSPAGTVNQPQHFGDGTRLSIL.

The rearrangement uses TRBV19 and TRBJ2-3; a possible D gene is TRBD2 (5 bases). V lost 8 bases and J lost 5, with 17 bases in between. CDR3 length equals 14 residues. The germline gives CDR1 LNHDA, CDR2 SQIVND (reference sequence). This CDR3 is CASSPGGVLDTQYF. The CDR3, as DNA: TGTGCCAGTTCCCCAGGAGGAGTTTTAGATACGCAGTATTTT.

The V and J genes are TRBV3-1 and TRBJ1-6; D uncertain. The CDR3 is made up of 17 amino acids. V was cut by 4 bases and J by 2 bases, with 15 bases left in between. Germline V lookup: CDR1 LGHDT, CDR2 YNNKEL (reference sequence). Written as DNA, the CDR3 is TGTGCCAGCAGCCCTCGTAACCCAGCCACCTATAATTCACCCCTCCACTTT. Protein sequence: CASSPRNPATYNSPLHF.

This clonotype was seen many times. V and J are TRBV7-9 and TRBJ2-1, with TRBD2 matching over 9 bases. Germline trimming cut 3 bases from V and 7 bases from J; bases unmatched to any gene: 7. CDR1 and CDR2 from the germline V gene are SEHNR and FQNEAQ (reference sequence). CDR3 length equals 15 residues. The CDR3 reads CASSFGSGGRNEQFF. CDR3 DNA sequence: TGTGCCAGCAGCTTCGGTAGCGGGGGTAGGAATGAGCAGTTCTTC.

The chain is built from TRBV6-1 and TRBJ2-7; TRBD2 matches at 7 bases. Per germline, CDR1 MNHNS and CDR2 SASEGT. The CDR3 is made up of 13 amino acids. V shed 11 bases and J 5 bases; nucleotides not matched to a gene: 12. CDR3 loop: CAVSRTRTDEQYF. CDR3 coding DNA: TGTGCCGTCTCACGGACTAGAACCGACGAGCAGTACTTC.

The chain recombines TRBV3-1 with TRBJ1-1; no clear D gene. Germline V gene sequence: CDR1 LGHDT, CDR2 YNNKEL (reference sequence). The length of the CDR3 is 13 residues. The V gene lost 8 bases and the J gene lost 1 base, with 11 bases spanning the gap. The CDR3 reads CASRLFGNTEAFF. The CDR3 nucleotides read TGTGCCAGCCGATTATTTGGGAACACTGAAGCTTTCTTT.

This clonotype was observed at least ten times. The chain combines TRBV11-2 with TRBJ2-7, with TRBD1 matching over 8 bases. The CDR3 is 14 residues long. Per germline, CDR1 SGHAT and CDR2 FQNNGV. The ends lost 5 bases at V and 5 bases at J; junction bases unmatched: 8. The CDR3 nucleotides are TGTGCCAGCAGCACGGACAGGGTAAATCACGAGCAGTACTTC. Translating gives CASSTDRVNHEQYF.

This clonotype has a handful of counts. The chain couples TRBV19 to TRBJ1-3; the D is unclear. From germline, CDR1 is LNHDA and CDR2 SQIVND (reference sequence). The CDR3 sequence is 15 residues long. V was cut by 5 bases and J by 0 bases, with 11 bases left in between. The CDR3 sequence: CASSPGPISGNTIYF. Written as DNA, the CDR3 is TGTGCCAGTAGTCCAGGACCTATCTCTGGAAACACCATATATTTT.

This chain links TRBV20-1 with TRBJ1-2; D remains unclear. V gave up 3 bases and J gave up 0 bases, with 8 bases separating them. Germline V gene sequence: CDR1 DFQATT, CDR2 SNEGSKA (reference sequence). The CDR3 has 13 amino acids. CDR3 in DNA: TGCAGTGCTAGGGTACAGTCTAACTATGGCTACACCTTC. Its translation: CSARVQSNYGYTF.

A note on this clonotype: A much larger clone lies one base from this, so it may be a read error. This rearrangement joins TRBV20-1 to TRBJ2-5; 8 bases map to TRBD1. Germline V gene data show CDR1 as DFQATT and CDR2 as SNEGSKA (reference sequence). The CDR3 consists of 16 residues. CDR3 in amino acids: CSARDSRQGAGEIQYF. The CDR3 DNA is TGCAGTGCTAGAGATTCCAGGCAGGGGGCTGGGGAGATCCAGTACTTC.

This rearrangement joins TRBV20-1 to TRBJ1-6; D not resolved. Trimming took 1 base from V and 0 from J, leaving 7 bases between them. The length of the CDR3 is 15 residues. Per germline, CDR1 DFQATT and CDR2 SNEGSKA (reference sequence). The CDR3 reads CSARVTSSYNSPLHF. The CDR3 DNA reads TGCAGTGCTAGAGTGACGAGCTCCTATAATTCACCCCTCCACTTT.

This chain links TRBV7-9 with TRBJ2-7; D may correspond to TRBD1 or TRBD2 (5 bases each). The CDR3 covers 14 residues. V was pared by 4 bases and J by 0 bases, with 10 bases between. Looked up from germline, CDR1 is SEHNR and CDR2 is FQNEAQ (reference sequence). CDR3 DNA: TGTGCCAGCAGCTCGCGAGGGGTCTCCTACGAGCAGTACTTC. Amino acids: CASSSRGVSYEQYF. The whole variable domain, filled in from reference TRBV7-9 and TRBJ2-7, reads DTGVSQNPRHKITKRGQNVTFRCDPISEHNRLYWYRQTLGQGPEFLTYFQNEAQLEKSRLLSDRFSAERPKGSFSTLEIQRTEQGDSAMYLCASSSRGVSYEQYFGPGTRLTVT.

This clonotype was counted ten times or more. V and J are TRBV2 and TRBJ2-7, with D perhaps TRBD1 (5 bases). This CDR3 spans 16 amino acids. Germline V gene lookup returns CDR1 SNHLY and CDR2 FYNNEI. V was clipped by 2 bases and J by 0 bases, with 14 bases between them. The chain's CDR3 is CASSELSNRYSYEQYF. CDR3 sequence (DNA): TGTGCCAGCAGTGAACTGTCTAACAGGTACTCCTACGAGCAGTACTTC.

The chain combines TRBV9 with TRBJ1-4; no clear D gene. Trimming pared 0 bases from V and 3 bases from J, leaving 9 bases between. This CDR3 has 15 residues. The germline gives CDR1 SGDLS, CDR2 YYNGEE. The CDR3 protein is CASSVDVAPNEKLFF. For the CDR3, the DNA is TGTGCCAGCAGCGTAGATGTAGCACCTAATGAAAAACTGTTTTTT.

V and J are TRBV2 and TRBJ2-7; 11 bases are a match to TRBD2. Trimming at V came to 2 bases and at J to 3 bases, leaving 9 bases not matched to a gene. Germline V gene data show CDR1 as SNHLY and CDR2 as FYNNEI. The CDR3 is made up of 17 amino acids. The CDR3 nucleotides are TGTGCCAGCAGTGAATTGTGGCTAGCGGGAGGACTCTACGAGCAGTACTTC. Encoded protein: CASSELWLAGGLYEQYF.

This clonotype was recorded many times. The chain has TRBV6-2 or TRBV6-3 and TRBJ1-3; TRBD1 matches at 11 bases. Germline V lookup: CDR1 MNHEY, CDR2 SVGEGT. J lost 0 bases, V lost 8 bases, and 3 bases had no gene match. The CDR3 is 15 amino acids. This CDR3 reads CASGQGAISGNTIYF. In DNA form, the CDR3 reads TGTGCCAGCGGACAGGGGGCCATCTCTGGAAACACCATATATTTT.

This clonotype was recorded many times. V and J are TRBV20-1 and TRBJ2-7; TRBD2 agrees at 10 bases. The V segment lost 2 bases and the J segment 6 bases; nucleotides outside the gene matches: 13. Germline V lookup: CDR1 DFQATT, CDR2 SNEGSKA (reference sequence). The CDR3 totals 16 residues. The CDR3 protein is CSARKPGGLAASEQYF. The CDR3 region has the DNA TGCAGTGCTAGAAAGCCGGGCGGACTAGCGGCCTCCGAGCAGTACTTC.

This clonotype occurred many times. The rearrangement links TRBV12-3 or TRBV12-4 to TRBJ2-3; the D is unclear. The CDR3 is 11 amino acids. Trimming took 4 bases from V and 8 from J, leaving 7 bases between them. Written as DNA, the CDR3 is TGTGCCAGCAGTTATAGTGGTACGCAGTATTTT. Translated, it gives CASSYSGTQYF.

This clonotype was seen a handful of times. CDR3 protein: CASTGQGRNTIYF. The CDR3 coding sequence is TGTGCCAGCACGGGACAGGGTCGAAACACCATATATTTT. The chain carries TRBV9 and TRBJ1-3, with 9 bases matching TRBD1. Germline V gene lookup returns CDR1 SGDLS and CDR2 YYNGEE. J gave up 5 bases and V 6 bases, and 3 bases lay outside the gene matches. This CDR3 has 13 amino acids. Combining the CDR3 with reference TRBV9 and TRBJ1-3 gives the whole variable domain DSGVTQTPKHLITATGQRVTLRCSPRSGDLSVYWYQQSLDQGLQFLIQYYNGEERAKGNILERFSAQQFPDLHSELNLSSLELGDSALYFCASTGQGRNTIYFGEGSWLTVV.

There are many counts of this clonotype. This sequence joins TRBV7-9 and TRBJ2-7; D is uncertain. The CDR3 has 14 residues. The V gene lost 2 bases and the J gene lost 2 bases, with 10 bases spanning the gap. CDR1 is SEHNR and CDR2 is FQNEAQ in the germline V gene (reference sequence). The CDR3 nucleotides read TGTGCCAGCAGCTTAACTTCGTCGACCTACGAGCAGTACTTC. Its translation is CASSLTSSTYEQYF. The complete variable domain, with remaining parts taken from reference TRBV7-9 and TRBJ2-7, reads DTGVSQNPRHKITKRGQNVTFRCDPISEHNRLYWYRQTLGQGPEFLTYFQNEAQLEKSRLLSDRFSAERPKGSFSTLEIQRTEQGDSAMYLCASSLTSSTYEQYFGPGTRLTVT.

CDR3 DNA: TGTGCCAGCTCTCCGCTAGCGGGAGTTGCAGAGACCCAGTACTTC. Translating gives CASSPLAGVAETQYF. V gene TRBV18 combines with J gene TRBJ2-5; 10 positions match TRBD2. This CDR3 spans 15 amino acids. Losses at the gene ends were 6 bases for V and 4 bases for J; bases not matched to a gene: 8. Germline CDR1 and CDR2: KGHSH and LQKENI.

This clonotype was recorded many times. The chain couples TRBV2 to TRBJ1-4; D gene uncertain. The length of the CDR3 is 14 residues. CDR1 is SNHLY, CDR2 FYNNEI, per germline. Deletions cut 8 bases from V and 5 bases from J, with 15 bases between. The CDR3 reads CASQIAHKNEKLFF. The CDR3 DNA is TGTGCCAGCCAGATTGCCCACAAAAATGAAAAACTGTTTTTT.

The sample holds a few counts of this clonotype. The CDR3 reads CASSQEPQGASVGTEAFF. CDR3 bases: TGCGCCAGCAGCCAAGAGCCACAGGGGGCGAGCGTTGGCACTGAAGCTTTCTTT. The chain has TRBV4-3 and TRBJ1-1, with 9 bases that match TRBD1. CDR1 and CDR2 from the germline V gene are LGHNA and YSLEER. The CDR3 contains 18 residues. The junction had 12 bases not matched to a gene; V was cut back by 0 bases and J by 4 bases.

This clonotype was picked up many times. V and J are TRBV7-2 and TRBJ2-7; TRBD2 matches at 8 bases. CDR1 and CDR2 from the germline V gene are SGHTA and FQGNSA. The V gene end was trimmed by 2 bases and the J gene end by 3 bases; junction bases not matched to a gene: 3. The CDR3 totals 14 residues. CDR3 loop: CASSLRRGVYEQYF. The CDR3, as DNA: TGTGCCAGCAGCTTAAGGCGGGGGGTCTACGAGCAGTACTTC. Full variable domain (rest looked up from reference TRBV7-2 and TRBJ2-7): GAGVSQSPSNKVTEKGKDVELRCDPISGHTALYWYRQSLGQGLEFLIYFQGNSAPDKSGLPSDRFSAERTGGSVSTLTIQRTQQEDSAVYLCASSLRRGVYEQYFGPGTRLTVT.

This clonotype was observed many times. V gene TRBV5-1 combines with J gene TRBJ2-1; TRBD1 or TRBD2 may be the D gene (6 bases each). The V and J ends lost 2 bases and 6 bases respectively, with 15 bases between them. Germline assignment: CDR1 SGHRS and CDR2 YFSETQ. The CDR3 sequence is 15 residues long. CDR3 DNA sequence: TGCGCCAGCAGCTTCCGGGGGCAGCCGCCCAATGAGCAGTTCTTC. Encoded protein: CASSFRGQPPNEQFF. The entire variable domain, with the rest obtained from reference TRBV5-1 and TRBJ2-1, is as follows: KAGVTQTPRYLIKTRGQQVTLSCSPISGHRSVSWYQQTPGQGLQFLFEYFSETQRNKGNFPGRFSGRQFSNSRSEMNVSTLELGDSALYLCASSFRGQPPNEQFFGPGTRLTVL.

This chain's CDR3 is CASSGLRGKDEQYF. DNA of the CDR3: TGTGCCAGTAGTGGACTAAGGGGAAAGGACGAGCAGTACTTC. The chain has TRBV19 and TRBJ2-7, with D possibly being TRBD2 (6 bases). Trimming shortened V by 5 bases and J by 5 bases, and 16 bases separated the two germline ends. The CDR3 is made up of 14 amino acids. CDR1 is LNHDA and CDR2 is SQIVND in the germline V gene (reference sequence).

This clonotype was seen only a few times. The CDR3 reads CSARVGNPGTEAFF. CDR3 DNA sequence: TGCAGTGCTAGAGTAGGGAACCCGGGGACTGAAGCTTTCTTT. This chain connects TRBV20-1 to TRBJ1-1, with no clear D. The CDR3 covers 14 residues. The V end was cut by 1 base, the J end by 5 bases, with 14 bases between. Germline CDR1 reads DFQATT; CDR2 reads SNEGSKA (reference sequence).

This clonotype has a count of ten or more. The rearrangement joins TRBV5-8 to TRBJ2-2; D call uncertain. The CDR3 is made up of 16 amino acids. The germline V gene encodes CDR1 SGHTS and CDR2 YDEGEE. V was shortened by 3 bases and J by 3 bases, with 15 bases between the two germline ends. For the CDR3, the DNA is TGTGCCAGCAGCTCCCGCTCTAGTACGTACACCGGGGAGCTGTTTTTT. Translating gives CASSSRSSTYTGELFF.